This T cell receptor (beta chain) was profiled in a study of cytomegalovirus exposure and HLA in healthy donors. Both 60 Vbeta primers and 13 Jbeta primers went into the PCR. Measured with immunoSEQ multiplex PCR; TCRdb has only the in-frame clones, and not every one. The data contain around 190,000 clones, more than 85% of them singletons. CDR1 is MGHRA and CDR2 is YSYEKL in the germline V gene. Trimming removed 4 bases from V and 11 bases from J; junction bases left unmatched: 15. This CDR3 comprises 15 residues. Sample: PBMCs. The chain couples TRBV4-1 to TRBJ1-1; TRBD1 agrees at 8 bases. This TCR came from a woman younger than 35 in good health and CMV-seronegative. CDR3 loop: CASSPLLRQGRIAFF. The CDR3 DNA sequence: TGCGCCAGCAGCCCCCTCCTTAGACAGGGGAGGATTGCTTTCTTT.